This T cell receptor beta chain came from a study of OX40 agonist ivuxolimab in advanced cancers. Study-level information: Ivuxolimab, an agonistic anti-OX40 (CD134) antibody, was given to patients. Age averaged about 66 years (range roughly 23 to 80), and 80% to 90% were male.

Measured with immunoSEQ multiplex PCR; TCRdb has only the in-frame clones, and not every one. The sample lists 57,000 or so clones; 70% to 90% were seen once. Study-wide results and caveats: People who partly responded at 0.1-3.0 mg/kg had some of the least clonal expansion seen.

Drawing of blood for sampling happened at baseline, at cycle 4 day 1, and at cycle 7 day 1. Worth noting for this clone: The antigen is undetermined.

The germline V gene has CDR1 MNHNY and CDR2 SVGAGI (reference sequence). The V end was cut by 11 bases, the J end by 6 bases, with 11 bases between. The CDR3 has 11 amino acids. This chain links TRBV6-6 with TRBJ1-5; D is undetermined. Sequencing was performed on CD4+ or CD8+ T cells sorted from blood, taken in a trial of the OX40 agonist ivuxolimab. This clonotype originated in an adult with an advanced solid tumor such as melanoma, head and neck, liver or kidney cancer. This CDR3 is CAGGLGQPQHF. The CDR3 nucleotides read TGTGCCGGAGGCCTGGGTCAGCCCCAGCATTTT.